This T cell receptor beta chain was recorded in a study of blood T cell repertoires in COVID-19. This CDR3 comprises 14 residues. V lost 4 bases, J lost 5 bases, and 9 bases stayed unmatched. Germline CDR1 reads SQVTM; CDR2 reads ANQGSEA. TCRdb's table, derived via immunoSEQ multiplex PCR, lists solely in-frame clones and lacks some. The data contain a few hundred thousand clones, roughly nine tenths of them seen just once; the ten biggest clones take up approximately 0.99%. Clinical history as reported by participants underpinned cohort assignment. The receptor's source is a woman aged 25-40 years who had recovered from COVID-19. This chain connects TRBV29-1 to TRBJ2-3; 7 bases are a match to TRBD1. Sequenced input: PBMCs or T cells enriched from blood (not recorded which). CDR3 DNA sequence: TGCAGCGTTGTATCTGGGGCAGGGGGAGATACGCAGTATTTT. It codes for CSVVSGAGGDTQYF.